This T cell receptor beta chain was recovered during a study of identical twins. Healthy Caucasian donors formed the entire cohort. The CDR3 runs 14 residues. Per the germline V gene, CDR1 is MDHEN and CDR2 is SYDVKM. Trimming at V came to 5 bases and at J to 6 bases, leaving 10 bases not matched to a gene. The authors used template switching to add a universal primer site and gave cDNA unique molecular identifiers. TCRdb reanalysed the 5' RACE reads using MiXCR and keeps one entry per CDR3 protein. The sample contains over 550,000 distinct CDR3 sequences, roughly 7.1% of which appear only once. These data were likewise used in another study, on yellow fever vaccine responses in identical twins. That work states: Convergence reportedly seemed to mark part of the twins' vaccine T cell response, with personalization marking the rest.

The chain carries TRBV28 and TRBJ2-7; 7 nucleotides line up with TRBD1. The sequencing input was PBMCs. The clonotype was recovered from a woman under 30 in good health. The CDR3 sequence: CASSRTRTGVEQYF. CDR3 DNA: TGTGCCAGCAGTCGTACCCGAACAGGGGTCGAGCAGTACTTC.